This T cell receptor (beta chain) was identified in a study of cytomegalovirus exposure and HLA in healthy donors. This clone showed up just once. Its specificity is not known. Study-wide findings and caveats: Later analysis revealed greater clonal expansion in HLA-associated TCR beta chains than in equally common others. TRBV6-2, TRBV6-3 and other indistinguishable V segments were excluded. A cluster of highly shared sequence variants was likely a sequencing artifact.

PCR used 60 Vbeta primers and 13 Jbeta primers. Per the study methods: As a later analysis found, there were 80 million or so unique TCR beta chains, of which some 10 million were shared. Using immunoSEQ multiplex PCR, the repertoire was profiled, and TCRdb retains in-frame clones only, with some absent. The V and J calls and clone size come from that table; D and trimming were worked out from the DNA. The sample carries about 140,000 clones, about 75% recorded once. The CDR3 sequence is 16 residues long. The trim removed 2 bases at V and 0 bases at J, leaving 5 bases unmatched. Germline V lookup: CDR1 SGHNT, CDR2 YYREEE (reference sequence).

This chain links TRBV5-4 with TRBJ2-3, with 8 nucleotides matching TRBD2. The receptor was isolated from a man younger than 35 in good health and CMV-seropositive. The sequenced sample was PBMCs. The CDR3 DNA reads as TGTGCCAGCAGCTTCCCAGCGGGAGTGAGCACAGATACGCAGTATTTT. It encodes CASSFPAGVSTDTQYF.